This TCR beta chain originates from a study of blood T cell repertoires in COVID-19. Background on the study: COVID-19 samples from acute and convalescent phases originated in the United States, Italy and Spain. Sample material is recorded as cDNA or gDNA derived from T cells, B-cell-depleted T cells, or PBMCs.

During active infection, Seattle patients enrolled and were then monitored through disease. Original data processing: Amplification from reference gene primers served as the basis for estimated nucleated cell counts. Assay: immunoSEQ multiplex PCR; the TCRdb copy retains only in-frame clones and omits some. That table is the source of V, J and clone size, and D and trimming were worked out from the DNA. The sample has under 400,000 clones; roughly 88% are singletons. The CDR3 loop spans 12 amino acids. Germline CDR1 reads MNHEY; CDR2 reads SVGAGI. V was trimmed by 5 bases and J by 3 bases, leaving 7 bases between them.

V is TRBV6-5 and J is TRBJ1-1; D is ambiguous. Sequenced input: peripheral blood. The TCR was taken from a woman aged 25 to 39 with COVID-19, enrolled during active disease. As DNA, the CDR3 is TGTGCCAGCAGTATCACGGACACTGAAGCTTTCTTT. This sequence encodes CASSITDTEAFF.